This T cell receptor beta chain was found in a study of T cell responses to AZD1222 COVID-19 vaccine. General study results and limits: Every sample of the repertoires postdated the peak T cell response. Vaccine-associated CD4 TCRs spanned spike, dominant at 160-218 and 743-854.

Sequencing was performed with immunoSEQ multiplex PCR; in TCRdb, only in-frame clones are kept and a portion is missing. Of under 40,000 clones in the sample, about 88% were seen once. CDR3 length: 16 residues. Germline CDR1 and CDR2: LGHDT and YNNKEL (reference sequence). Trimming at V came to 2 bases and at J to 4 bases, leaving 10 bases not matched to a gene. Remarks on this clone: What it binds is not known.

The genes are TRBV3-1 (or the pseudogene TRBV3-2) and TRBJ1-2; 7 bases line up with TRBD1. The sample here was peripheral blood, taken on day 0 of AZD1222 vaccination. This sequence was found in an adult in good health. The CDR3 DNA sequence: TGTGCCAGCAGCCAACCTCTCAGCAGGGGGGGCTATGGCTACACCTTC. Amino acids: CASSQPLSRGGYGYTF.